This T cell receptor (beta chain) was recovered during a study of blood T cell repertoires in COVID-19. TCRdb's copy holds only in-frame clones and misses some; the assay was immunoSEQ multiplex PCR. The top ten clones hold under 3% of a sample with around 150,000 clones, about nine tenths of them seen once. The sequenced material came from peripheral blood. This TCR was sampled from a human donor with COVID-19, enrolled during active disease. The donor label of this sample is uncertain.

CDR3 coding DNA: TGCGCCAGCAGTCAAACCCAGGGGGCCGCAGAGACCCAGTACTTC. It encodes CASSQTQGAAETQYF. J is TRBJ2-5 and V is TRBV23-1, with 8 bases that match TRBD1. TRBV23-1 is an ORF for which the function is uncertain. Unmatched junction bases numbered 6, after V lost 2 bases and J lost 4 bases. This CDR3 region has 15 residues.